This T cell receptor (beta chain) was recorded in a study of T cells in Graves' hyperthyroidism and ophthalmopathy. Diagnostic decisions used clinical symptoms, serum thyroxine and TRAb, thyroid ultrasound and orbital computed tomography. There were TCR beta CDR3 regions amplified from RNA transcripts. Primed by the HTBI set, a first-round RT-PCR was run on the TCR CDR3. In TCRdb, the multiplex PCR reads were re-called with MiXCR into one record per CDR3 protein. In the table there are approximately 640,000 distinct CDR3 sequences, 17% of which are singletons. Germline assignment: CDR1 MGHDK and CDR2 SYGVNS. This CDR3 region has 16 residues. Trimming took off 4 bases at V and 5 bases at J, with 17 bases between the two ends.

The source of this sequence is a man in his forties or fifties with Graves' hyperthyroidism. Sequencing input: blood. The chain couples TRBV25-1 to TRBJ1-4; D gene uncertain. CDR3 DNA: TGTGCCAGCAGTGCCTATCCGGGAAAGGGCAATGAAAAACTGTTTTTT. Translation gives CASSAYPGKGNEKLFF. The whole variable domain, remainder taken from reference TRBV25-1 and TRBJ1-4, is EADIYQTPRYLVIGTGKKITLECSQTMGHDKMYWYQQDPGMELHLIHYSYGVNSTEKGDLSSESTVSRIRTEHFPLTLESARPSHTSQYLCASSAYPGKGNEKLFFGSGTQLSVL.